This T cell receptor (beta chain) was recorded in a study of control samples from healthy donors and cancer patients. TCRdb's copy holds only in-frame clones and misses some; the assay was immunoSEQ multiplex PCR. The table shows 110,000 to 150,000 clones, with roughly 89% occurring only once. Sequenced input: blood. The receptor was derived from a man aged 25 to 40 in good health.

CDR3 sequence (DNA): TGTGCCAGCAGCTTATTAGGCTCTGGGGCCAACGTCCTGACTTTC. It codes for CASSLLGSGANVLTF. The chain couples TRBV7-3 to TRBJ2-6; no reliable D call. V lost 2 bases, J lost 0 bases, and 5 bases lay in between. The CDR3 loop spans 15 amino acids. Per germline, CDR1 SGHTA and CDR2 FQGTGA.